Sequencing of this T cell receptor beta chain was carried out in a study of CD8 T cells in Susac syndrome (dated by TCRdb to the late 2010s). Study-wide context: Repertoire sequencing was used to test whether CD8+ T cell activation and differentiation in Susac syndrome was antigen driven. The study compared CD8+ T cell repertoire clonality among 11 to 12 healthy donors, around 14 Susac syndrome patients and fewer than 19 multiple sclerosis patients.

High-throughput TCR beta sequencing profiled peripheral blood CD8+ and CD4+ T cells from healthy donors, Susac syndrome patients and multiple sclerosis patients. Multiple sclerosis controls were treatment-naive patients with stable or active relapsing-remitting disease fulfilling revised McDonald criteria. Bulk CD8+ and CD4+ T cells were purified by magnetic negative isolation, while CD8+ TEMRA cells were enriched using FACS. Blood was drawn into EDTA tubes, processed within 24 hours, and PBMCs were isolated by density gradient centrifugation. PBMCs destined for TCR sequencing were cryopreserved in liquid nitrogen and later thawed in a 37 °C water bath. Purity of sorted or isolated CD4+, CD8+ and CD8+ TEMRA cells was at least 90%. Notes on this clonotype: This receptor's antigen is unknown. Per-base qualities were not stored, and no clone one base away is much larger.

The CDR3 sequence holds 14 residues, the cysteine and phenylalanine included. Left in the record is the CDR3 DNA by itself, 42 bases read in frame from the first base. Cut back by 2 bases and 3 bases, the V and J ends lie 12 bases apart. CDR1 and CDR2 (GTSNPN, SVGIG) derive from the germline V gene (reference sequence). RNA was extracted using the RNeasy kit, and roughly 0.45 to 1 ug of the RNA was reverse transcribed with random hexamers. The immunoSEQ multiplex PCR assay, covering 54 Vbeta and 13 Jbeta segments, was used to amplify TCR beta CDR3 regions. PCR amplification bias was corrected using a synthetic template baseline for primer optimization and computational correction. The original methods were these. Reads were assigned to V, D and J genes according to IMGT and analyzed in immunoSEQ Analyzer, with only productive sequences retained. Clonality was computed as one minus Shannon entropy normalized by log2 of the number of productive unique sequences. For each patient and control, public and private clones were evaluated within the 100 most prevalent clones. Clones were defined as Susac-specific if absent from the healthy and MS cohorts, from some 1,000 published viral clones and from other ImmuneACCESS disease sequences. TCRdb reworked the public reads: Q25 trimming with fastp, MiXCR clone assembly, productive beta chains retained. All rows with the same CDR3 protein become a single entry with the most common DNA and genes. The authors' filters were not applied to this entry. Within this sample are some 400,000 distinct CDR3 sequences, with approximately 85% of them counted one time only. Under 0.15% of the sample rests with the top ten.

The study at large found these results: The number of individuals in the TCR sequencing and HLA analysis was recognized as being relatively small.

The specimen was CD8+ T cells from PBMCs. The TCR sequence derives from a human donor with multiple sclerosis. Rearrangement joined TRBV30 to TRBJ2-3, and the D gene may be TRBD2, 5 bases matching. This receptor has the CDR3 CAWSLASPTDTQYF. The sequenced DNA is TGTGCCTGGAGTTTGGCTAGCCCGACAGATACGCAGTATTTT.